These 10 T cell receptor beta chains originate from one sample sequenced in a study of cytomegalovirus exposure and HLA in healthy donors. PCR was performed using 60 Vbeta and 13 Jbeta primers. The repertoire was sequenced with immunoSEQ multiplex PCR; TCRdb's copy has only in-frame clones and lacks some. The sample has about 130,000 clones, 70% to 75% seen once; the top ten hold around 7.2%. Material: PBMCs. Receptors originate from a male donor in good health and CMV-seronegative.

V and J are TRBV15 and TRBJ1-1; 11 bases map to TRBD1. V lost 4 bases to trimming and J lost 5 bases; unmatched junction nucleotides: 9. This CDR3 has 16 amino acids. The germline CDR1 and CDR2 sequences are LNHNV and YYDKDF (reference sequence). CDR3 sequence: CATSKTDRGPWTEAFF. CDR3 nucleotide sequence: TGTGCCACCAGCAAAACGGACAGGGGGCCGTGGACTGAAGCTTTCTTT.

A few counts support this clone. The chain couples TRBV10-3 to TRBJ1-1; 8 positions match TRBD1. Germline CDR1 and CDR2: ENHRY and SYGVKD. After removal of 0 bases from V and 6 bases from J, the junction contained 3 bases not matched to a gene. The CDR3 is made up of 14 amino acids. The CDR3 loop reads CAISESGQGPEAFF. CDR3 nucleotide sequence: TGTGCCATCAGTGAGTCCGGACAGGGCCCTGAAGCTTTCTTT.

The chain is built from TRBV6-5 and TRBJ1-2, with 10 bases aligning to TRBD1. The CDR3 has 15 residues. Germline values: CDR1 MNHEY, CDR2 SVGAGI. Losses at the gene ends were 5 bases for V and 4 bases for J; bases not matched to a gene: 7. CDR3 protein: CASSPRDRGGYGYTF. The CDR3 region has the DNA TGTGCCAGCAGTCCAAGGGACAGGGGAGGCTATGGCTACACCTTC.

The chain is built from TRBV6-1 and TRBJ2-5; 8 bases map to TRBD2. The end of the DNA fits TRBJ2-7 better, so the J call may be wrong. The CDR3 loop spans 15 amino acids. Germline CDR1 reads MNHNS; CDR2 reads SASEGT. The CDR3 reads CASSETSGGAYEQYF. DNA of the CDR3: TGTGCCAGCAGTGAAACAAGCGGGGGAGCCTACGAGCAGTACTTC.

The chain couples TRBV6-5 to TRBJ1-1; D ambiguous. In germline, CDR1 is MNHEY, CDR2 SVGAGI. Trimming took off 5 bases at V and 0 bases at J, with 10 bases between the two ends. The CDR3 is 14 amino acids. In DNA, the CDR3 is TGTGCCAGCAGTCCCGAGAGTTTGAACACTGAAGCTTTCTTT. Protein product: CASSPESLNTEAFF.

The chain recombines TRBV2 with TRBJ1-1, with D possibly TRBD1 on 5 matching bases. Per the germline V gene, CDR1 is SNHLY and CDR2 is FYNNEI. This CDR3 contains 11 residues. Trimming left V 2 bases short and J 11 bases short, with 9 bases between. CDR3 nucleotides: TGTGCCAGCAGTGAAACAGGTTGGGCTTTCTTT. It translates to CASSETGWAFF.

The chain couples TRBV15 to TRBJ1-1, with D unclear. Germline CDR1 reads LNHNV; CDR2 reads YYDKDF (reference sequence). V lost 3 bases and J 5 bases, leaving 4 bases between the germline ends. The CDR3 has 11 residues. The CDR3 sequence is CATSSRTEAFF. As DNA, the CDR3 is TGTGCCACCAGCAGCCGGACTGAAGCTTTCTTT.

The rearrangement uses TRBV7-9 and TRBJ2-3; a possible D gene is TRBD2 (6 bases). The CDR3 covers 15 residues. Trimming stripped 8 bases from V and 0 bases from J, with 15 bases between. CDR1 SEHNR and CDR2 FQNEAQ come from the germline V gene (reference sequence). CDR3 sequence (DNA): TGTGCCAGCTACTTCCTTCGGGGGAGCACAGATACGCAGTATTTT. This codes for CASYFLRGSTDTQYF.

The gene calls are TRBV5-4 and TRBJ2-3; D is possibly TRBD2 (5 bases). The CDR3 loop spans 15 amino acids. CDR1 is SGHNT, CDR2 YYREEE, per germline (reference sequence). Trimming cost V 4 bases and J 9 bases, with 21 bases left between them. The CDR3 coding sequence is TGTGCCAGCAGCGCACAAGGGAGAGGACTTTGGACGCAGTATTTT. It specifies CASSAQGRGLWTQYF.

CDR3 in DNA: TGTGCCAGCAGTTTAGGTGTTCAGGAACAGTACTCCCCCTCTGGGGCCAACGTCCTGACTTTC. It specifies CASSLGVQEQYSPSGANVLTF. V gene TRBV28 combines with J gene TRBJ2-6; no definite D call. The germline V gene has CDR1 MDHEN and CDR2 SYDVKM. Trimming shortened V by 2 bases and J by 0 bases, and 23 bases separated the two germline ends. This CDR3 is built from 21 residues.